This TCR beta chain came from a study of neurological immune-mediated disorders. At the level of the study: There were around 35 multiple sclerosis patients; around 31 were relapsing-remitting and 3 were secondary progressive. Study-wide points: One related-CDR3 cluster, identified by phylogenetic grouping, held the repertoires of 18 of 34 multiple sclerosis patients and was a possible signature.

Unsorted libraries were generated from 2 million PBMCs. These cells had been stored in RNAlater at -80 C. TCRdb independently ran MiXCR on the 5' RACE reads; one entry per CDR3 protein. The data hold 45,000 to 60,000 distinct CDR3 sequences, with 2.5% observed a single time. Trimming removed 2 bases from V and 4 bases from J, with 14 bases in between. CDR1 LGHNA and CDR2 YSLEER come from the germline V gene. The CDR3 loop spans 15 amino acids. This clonotype was seen ten or more times. The antigen remains unidentified. Material for sequencing was PBMCs. The TCR originated in a man aged 45-60 years with multiple sclerosis. The chain combines TRBV4-3 with TRBJ2-5; tentatively, D is TRBD2 (7 bases). CDR3 in amino acids: CASSQSNREGETQYF. CDR3 sequence (DNA): TGCGCCAGCAGCCAATCGAACAGGGAGGGAGAGACCCAGTACTTC.